This T cell receptor beta chain was retrieved from a study of CD8 T cells in Susac syndrome. Study-wide background: Blood was drawn from Susac syndrome patients while they were therapy-naive, on corticosteroids, or on intravenous immunoglobulin alone.

An input of roughly 0.5 to 1 ug of RNA was subjected to reverse transcription using random hexamers. The method of amplification for TCR beta CDR3 was immunoSEQ multiplex PCR, covering 54 Vbeta and 13 Jbeta. TCRdb recomputed calls from the immunoSEQ multiplex PCR reads with MiXCR, one row per CDR3 protein. The repertoire holds 95,000 to 150,000 distinct CDR3 sequences, around 96% seen once, with more than 0.12% in the top ten. The TEMRA cells underwent FACS enrichment, while the CD8+ and CD4+ T cells underwent negative isolation. The CDR3 runs to 15 residues. In germline, CDR1 is DFQATT, CDR2 SNEGSKA (reference sequence). Trimming cost V 3 bases and J 5 bases; bases outside gene matches: 12.

This sequence originates from a human donor with Susac syndrome. J is TRBJ2-5 and V is TRBV20-1, with 7 bases aligning to TRBD1. Sequencing used CD4+ T cells from PBMCs. This CDR3 reads CSASAQDRRGETQYF. The CDR3 DNA reads as TGCAGTGCTAGCGCTCAGGACAGGCGAGGGGAGACCCAGTACTTC.